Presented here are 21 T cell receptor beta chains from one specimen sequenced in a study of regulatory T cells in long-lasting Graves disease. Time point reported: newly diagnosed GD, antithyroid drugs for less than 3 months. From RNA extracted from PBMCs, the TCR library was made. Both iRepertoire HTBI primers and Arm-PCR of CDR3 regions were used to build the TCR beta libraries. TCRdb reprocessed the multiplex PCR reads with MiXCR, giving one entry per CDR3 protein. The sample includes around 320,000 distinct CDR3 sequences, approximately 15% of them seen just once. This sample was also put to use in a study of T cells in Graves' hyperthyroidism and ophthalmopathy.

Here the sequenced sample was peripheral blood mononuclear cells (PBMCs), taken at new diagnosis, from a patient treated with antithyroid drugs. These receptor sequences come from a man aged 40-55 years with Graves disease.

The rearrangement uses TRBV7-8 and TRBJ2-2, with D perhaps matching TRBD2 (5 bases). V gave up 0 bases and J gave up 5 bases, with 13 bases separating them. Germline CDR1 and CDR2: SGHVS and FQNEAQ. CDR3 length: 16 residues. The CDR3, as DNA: TGTGCCAGCAGCTTAGCATACGCTAGCAGGACCGGGGAGCTGTTTTTT. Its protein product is CASSLAYASRTGELFF.

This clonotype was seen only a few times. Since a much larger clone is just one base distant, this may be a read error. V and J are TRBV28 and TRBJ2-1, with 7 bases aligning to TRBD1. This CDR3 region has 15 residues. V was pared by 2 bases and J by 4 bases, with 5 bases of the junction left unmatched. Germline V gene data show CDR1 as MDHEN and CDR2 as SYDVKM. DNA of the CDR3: TGTGCCAGCAGTTTACCCGACAGGGAATACAATGAGCAGTTCTTC. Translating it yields CASSLPDREYNEQFF.

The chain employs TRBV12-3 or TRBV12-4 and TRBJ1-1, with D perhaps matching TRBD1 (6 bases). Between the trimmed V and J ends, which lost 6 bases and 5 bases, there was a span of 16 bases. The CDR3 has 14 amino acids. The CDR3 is CASRPNRAGTEAFF. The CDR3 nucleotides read TGTGCCAGCAGACCAAACAGGGCTGGTACTGAAGCTTTCTTT.

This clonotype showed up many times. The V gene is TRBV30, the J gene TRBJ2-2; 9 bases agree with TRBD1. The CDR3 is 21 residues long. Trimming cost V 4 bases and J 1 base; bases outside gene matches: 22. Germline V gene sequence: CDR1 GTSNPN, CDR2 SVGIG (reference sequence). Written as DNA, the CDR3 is TGTGCCTGGACTGAAAGCTTCGGGACAGGGCGCAACCACCGGAACACCGGGGAGCTGTTTTTT. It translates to CAWTESFGTGRNHRNTGELFF.

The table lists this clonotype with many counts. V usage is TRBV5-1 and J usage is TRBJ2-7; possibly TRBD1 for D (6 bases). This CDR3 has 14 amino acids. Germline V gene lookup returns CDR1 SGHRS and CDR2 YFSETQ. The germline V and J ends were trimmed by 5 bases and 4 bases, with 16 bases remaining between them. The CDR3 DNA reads TGCGCCAGCAGTCCCGACAGGAACCAGTACGAGCAGTACTTC. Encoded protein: CASSPDRNQYEQYF.

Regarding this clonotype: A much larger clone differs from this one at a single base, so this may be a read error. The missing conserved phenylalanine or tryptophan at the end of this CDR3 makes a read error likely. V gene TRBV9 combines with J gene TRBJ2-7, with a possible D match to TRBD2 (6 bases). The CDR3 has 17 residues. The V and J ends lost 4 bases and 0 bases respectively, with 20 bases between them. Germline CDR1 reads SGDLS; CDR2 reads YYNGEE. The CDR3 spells CASSPHPGTLSSYEQYL. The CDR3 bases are TGTGCCAGCAGCCCACATCCCGGGACTTTAAGCTCCTACGAGCAGTACTTA.

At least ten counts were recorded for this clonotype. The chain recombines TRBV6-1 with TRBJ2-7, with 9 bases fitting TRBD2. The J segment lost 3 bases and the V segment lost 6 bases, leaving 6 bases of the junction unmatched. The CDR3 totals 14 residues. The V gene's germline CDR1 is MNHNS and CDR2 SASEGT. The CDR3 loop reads CASRVAGVSYEQYF. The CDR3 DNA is TGTGCCAGCAGGGTAGCGGGGGTGAGCTACGAGCAGTACTTC.

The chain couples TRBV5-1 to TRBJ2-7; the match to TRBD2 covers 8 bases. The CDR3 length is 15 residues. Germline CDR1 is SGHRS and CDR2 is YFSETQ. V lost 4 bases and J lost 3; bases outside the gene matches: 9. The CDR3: CASSNTGGAFYEQYF. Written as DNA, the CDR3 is TGCGCCAGCAGCAATACCGGGGGGGCTTTCTACGAGCAGTACTTC.

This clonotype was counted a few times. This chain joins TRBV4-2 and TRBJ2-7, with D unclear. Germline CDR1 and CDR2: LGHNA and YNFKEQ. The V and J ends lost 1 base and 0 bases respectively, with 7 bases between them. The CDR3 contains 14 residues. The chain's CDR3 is CASSQGSSSYEQYF. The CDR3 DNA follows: TGTGCCAGCAGCCAAGGGTCTAGCTCCTACGAGCAGTACTTC.

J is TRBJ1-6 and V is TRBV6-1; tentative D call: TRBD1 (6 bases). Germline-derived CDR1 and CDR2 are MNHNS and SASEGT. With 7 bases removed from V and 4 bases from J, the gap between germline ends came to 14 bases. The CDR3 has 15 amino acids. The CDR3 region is CASTTLGQYNSPLHF. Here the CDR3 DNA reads TGTGCCAGCACCACGCTTGGACAGTATAATTCACCCCTCCACTTT.

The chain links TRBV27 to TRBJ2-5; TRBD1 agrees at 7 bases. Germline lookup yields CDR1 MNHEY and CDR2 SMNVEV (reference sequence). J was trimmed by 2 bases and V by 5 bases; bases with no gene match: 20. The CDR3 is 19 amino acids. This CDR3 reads CASSIKTPSRGRAQETQYF. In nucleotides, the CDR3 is TGTGCCAGCAGTATCAAAACCCCCTCTAGGGGGCGGGCTCAAGAGACCCAGTACTTC.

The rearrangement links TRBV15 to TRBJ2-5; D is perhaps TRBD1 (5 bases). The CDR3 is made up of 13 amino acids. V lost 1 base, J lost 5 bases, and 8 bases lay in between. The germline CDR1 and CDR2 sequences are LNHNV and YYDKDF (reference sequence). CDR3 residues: CATSRGPGETQYF. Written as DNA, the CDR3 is TGTGCCACCAGCAGAGGCCCAGGGGAGACCCAGTACTTC.

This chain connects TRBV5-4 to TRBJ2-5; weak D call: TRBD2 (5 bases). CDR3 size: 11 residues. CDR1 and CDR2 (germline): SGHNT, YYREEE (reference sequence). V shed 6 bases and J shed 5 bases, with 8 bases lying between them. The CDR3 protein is CASKRRETQYF. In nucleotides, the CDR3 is TGTGCCAGCAAGAGGAGGGAGACCCAGTACTTC.

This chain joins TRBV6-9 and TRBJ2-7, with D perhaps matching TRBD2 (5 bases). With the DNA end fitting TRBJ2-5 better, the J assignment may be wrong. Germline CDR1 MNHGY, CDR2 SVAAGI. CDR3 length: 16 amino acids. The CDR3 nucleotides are TGTGCCAGCAGTTTCTGGTCCGGGGAGTACCAAGAGACCCAGTACTTC. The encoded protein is CASSFWSGEYQETQYF.

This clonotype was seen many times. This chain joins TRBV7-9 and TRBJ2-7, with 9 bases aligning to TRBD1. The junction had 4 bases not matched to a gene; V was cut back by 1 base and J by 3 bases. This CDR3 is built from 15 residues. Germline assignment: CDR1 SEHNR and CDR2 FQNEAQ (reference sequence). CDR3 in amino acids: CASSLVRQGDYEQYF. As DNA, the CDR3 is TGTGCCAGCAGCTTAGTAAGACAGGGGGACTACGAGCAGTACTTC.

CDR3 DNA: TGTGCCAGCAGCCAGGTTCGGGGGACACTGTCCACAGATACGCAGTATTTT. Its translation is CASSQVRGTLSTDTQYF. The gene calls are TRBV5-6 and TRBJ2-3, with D tentatively TRBD1 or TRBD2 (6 bases each). The CDR3 consists of 17 residues. V dropped 4 bases and J dropped 2 bases, with 20 bases sitting between them. The germline gives CDR1 SGHDT, CDR2 YYEEEE.

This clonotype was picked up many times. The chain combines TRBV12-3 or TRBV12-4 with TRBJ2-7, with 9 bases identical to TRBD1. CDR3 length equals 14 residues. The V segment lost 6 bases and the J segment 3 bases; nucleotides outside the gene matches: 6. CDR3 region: CASSFGTGYYEQYF. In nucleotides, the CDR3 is TGTGCCAGCAGCTTCGGGACAGGGTACTACGAGCAGTACTTC.

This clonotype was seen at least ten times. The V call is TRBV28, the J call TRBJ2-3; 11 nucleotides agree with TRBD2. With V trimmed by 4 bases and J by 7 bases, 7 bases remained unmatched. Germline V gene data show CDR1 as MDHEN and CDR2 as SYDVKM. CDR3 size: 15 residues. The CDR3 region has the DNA TGTGCCAGCAGTTATAGCGGGGGGGCCGTGAATACGCAGTATTTT. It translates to CASSYSGGAVNTQYF.

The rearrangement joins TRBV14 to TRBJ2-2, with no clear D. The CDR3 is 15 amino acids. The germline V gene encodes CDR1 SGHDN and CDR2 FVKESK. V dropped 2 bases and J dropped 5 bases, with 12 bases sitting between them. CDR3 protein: CASSQTNTATGELFF. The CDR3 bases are TGTGCCAGCAGCCAAACCAACACAGCTACCGGGGAGCTGTTTTTT.

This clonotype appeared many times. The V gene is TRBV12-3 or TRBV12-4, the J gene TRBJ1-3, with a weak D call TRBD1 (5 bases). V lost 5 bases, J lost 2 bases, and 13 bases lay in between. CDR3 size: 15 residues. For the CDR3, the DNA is TGTGCCAGCAGTCCCGCAGGGATTGCTGGAAACACCATATATTTT. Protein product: CASSPAGIAGNTIYF.

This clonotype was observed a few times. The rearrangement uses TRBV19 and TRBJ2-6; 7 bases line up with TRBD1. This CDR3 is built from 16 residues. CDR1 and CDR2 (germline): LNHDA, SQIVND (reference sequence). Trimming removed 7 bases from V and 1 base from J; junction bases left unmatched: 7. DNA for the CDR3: TGTGCCAGTACCTCGGACAGGCCGTCTGGGGCCAACGTCCTGACTTTC. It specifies CASTSDRPSGANVLTF.